Below are 24 T cell receptor beta chains sequenced from a single sample in a study of low-dose radiotherapy and immunotherapy resistance in tumors. Both TCRalpha and TCRbeta chains were reverse transcribed with V-gene-specific primers. Using a constant-region primer together with a V-primer adapter, TCRs were subjected to roughly 18 PCR cycles of amplification. Each CDR3 protein gets one entry after TCRdb re-called the reads with MiXCR. The sample carries 10,000 to 15,000 distinct CDR3 sequences, 60% recorded once. These receptors came from a human donor with advanced metastatic prostate, ovarian, gallbladder or colorectal cancer (not recorded which). This table probably holds off-target reads from a library built for another chain.

The gene calls are TRBV28 and TRBJ1-3, with D unclear. V was clipped by 6 bases and J by 4 bases, with 10 bases between them. The CDR3 consists of 13 residues. The V gene's germline CDR1 is MDHEN and CDR2 SYDVKM. CDR3 region: CASSLGPGNTIYF. The CDR3, as DNA: TGTGCCAGCAGCCTTGGGCCCGGAAACACCATATATTTT.

The rearrangement uses TRBV7-9 and TRBJ2-7; TRBD2 agrees at 8 bases. CDR3 size: 13 residues. CDR1 is SEHNR and CDR2 is FQNEAQ in the germline V gene (reference sequence). V lost 6 bases, J lost 5 bases, and 6 bases stayed unmatched. In DNA form, the CDR3 reads TGTGCCAGCAGGGGACTAGATCTCCACGAGCAGTACTTC. It yields the protein CASRGLDLHEQYF.

This clonotype rates as medium-sized. The gene calls are TRBV6-1 and TRBJ2-7; tentatively, D is TRBD2 (5 bases). The CDR3 covers 12 residues. Germline V gene sequence: CDR1 MNHNS, CDR2 SASEGT. Trimming took 5 bases from V and 2 from J, leaving 7 bases between them. CDR3 amino acids: CASSSTTYEQYF. In DNA, the CDR3 is TGTGCCAGCAGTTCGACTACCTACGAGCAGTACTTC.

The gene calls are TRBV5-5 and TRBJ2-2; 8 bases match TRBD1. Germline values: CDR1 SGHKS, CDR2 YYEKEE (reference sequence). Germline trimming cut 0 bases from V and 6 bases from J; bases unmatched to any gene: 10. The CDR3 covers 17 residues. The CDR3 DNA reads as TGTGCCAGCAGCTTGGCCTTACAGGGGGGATGGTCCGGGGAGCTGTTTTTT. Protein sequence: CASSLALQGGWSGELFF.

The rearrangement links TRBV2 to TRBJ2-5; the D is unclear. Per germline, CDR1 SNHLY and CDR2 FYNNEI. This CDR3 contains 13 residues. The ends were cut back, 3 bases at V and 4 bases at J, with 9 bases in the middle. The CDR3 region has the DNA TGTGCCAGCAGTGATGTGGGTCGAGAGACCCAGTACTTC. It yields the protein CASSDVGRETQYF.

This chain connects TRBV11-2 to TRBJ2-3; D tentatively reads TRBD1 or TRBD2 (5 bases each). Germline CDR1 SGHAT, CDR2 FQNNGV. V was pared by 2 bases and J by 6 bases, with 15 bases between. The CDR3 totals 15 residues. CDR3 nucleotide sequence: TGTGCCAGCAGCTTATACGGCAGAGGGACGGATACGCAGTATTTT. It encodes CASSLYGRGTDTQYF. The full variable domain, with the rest looked up from reference TRBV11-2 and TRBJ2-3, is EAGVAQSPRYKIIEKRQSVAFWCNPISGHATLYWYQQILGQGPKLLIQFQNNGVVDDSQLPKDRFSAERLKGVDSTLKIQPAKLEDSAVYLCASSLYGRGTDTQYFGPGTRLTVL.

V and J are TRBV14 and TRBJ2-7; TRBD1 aligns across 8 bases. Losses at the gene ends were 3 bases for V and 3 bases for J; bases not matched to a gene: 7. Germline values: CDR1 SGHDN, CDR2 FVKESK. The CDR3 contains 15 residues. DNA of the CDR3: TGTGCCAGCAGCCAGGGAGGACAGGGCCTCTACGAGCAGTACTTC. Its translation: CASSQGGQGLYEQYF.

The chain recombines TRBV26 with TRBJ2-7; TRBD1 is the table's D call, not checked against the DNA. TRBV26 is an annotated pseudogene. This CDR3 comprises 13 residues. The CDR3 region is CASRWGSGYEQYF. The CDR3, as DNA: TGTGCCAGCAGATGGGGATCGGGATACGAGCAGTACTTC.

The chain is built from TRBV20-1 and TRBJ2-2; TRBD1 agrees at 9 bases. There are 13 residues in the CDR3. CDR1 is DFQATT, CDR2 SNEGSKA, per germline (reference sequence). The DNA for the CDR3 is TGCGGAGCCGGGACAGGGAGTACCGGGGAGCTGTTTTTT. Protein: CGAGTGSTGELFF.

The rearrangement links TRBV28 to TRBJ1-6, with D perhaps matching TRBD1 (5 bases). V lost 6 bases and J lost 10, with 16 bases in between. The CDR3 length is 14 residues. The germline V gene has CDR1 MDHEN and CDR2 SYDVKM. The CDR3 spells CASSPGPVRSPLHF. DNA of the CDR3: TGTGCCAGCAGCCCGGGACCGGTTAGATCACCCCTCCACTTT.

The chain employs TRBV29-1 and TRBJ2-5; D unresolved. Germline CDR1 is SQVTM and CDR2 is ANQGSEA. The ends were cut back, 5 bases at V and 5 bases at J, with 15 bases in the middle. The CDR3 loop spans 13 amino acids. CDR3 amino acids: CSVPGPGPETQYF. Written as DNA, the CDR3 is TGCAGCGTTCCGGGCCCTGGCCCGGAGACCCAGTACTTC.

This chain uses TRBV24-1 with TRBJ2-3; TRBD1 agrees at 7 bases. Trimming took 0 bases from V and 2 from J; bases not matched to a gene: 7. This CDR3 is 17 amino acids long. Germline CDR1 reads KGHDR; CDR2 reads SFDVKD. The CDR3 nucleotides read TGTGCCACCAGTGATTTGCATGACAGGGCCAACACAGATACGCAGTATTTT. Translated: CATSDLHDRANTDTQYF.

The V gene is TRBV15, the J gene TRBJ1-5, with TRBD1 identical over 8 bases. Trimming at V came to 0 bases and at J to 3 bases, leaving 7 bases not matched to a gene. CDR1 is LNHNV and CDR2 is YYDKDF in the germline V gene (reference sequence). CDR3 size: 17 residues. The CDR3 here is CATSRDLGQGLNQPQHF. In DNA form, the CDR3 reads TGTGCCACCAGCAGAGATCTAGGACAGGGCCTCAATCAGCCCCAGCATTTT.

This clonotype has just one count. The V gene is TRBV4-1, the J gene TRBJ2-1; no firm D call. Germline-derived CDR1 and CDR2 are MGHRA and YSYEKL. The V end lost 4 bases, the J end lost 7 bases, and 11 bases lay between the germline ends. The length of the CDR3 is 13 residues. Written as DNA, the CDR3 is TGCGCCAGCAGCCGTCAAAGTATGAATGAGCAGTTCTTC. This gives the protein CASSRQSMNEQFF.

The rearrangement links TRBV7-9 to TRBJ2-5; D remains ambiguous. The V end was cut by 2 bases, the J end by 2 bases, with 9 bases between. Germline V CDR1 and CDR2: SEHNR, FQNEAQ (reference sequence). This CDR3 has 14 residues. Here the CDR3 DNA reads TGTGCCAGCAGCTTATTGGGAAGGCAAGAGACCCAGTACTTC. Protein sequence: CASSLLGRQETQYF.

This clonotype was detected a few times. The chain employs TRBV19 and TRBJ1-3; D gene unclear. Trimming took 6 bases from V and 4 from J, leaving 10 bases between them. Germline CDR1 is LNHDA and CDR2 is SQIVND (reference sequence). The CDR3 has 13 amino acids. CDR3 nucleotides: TGTGCCAGTAGCCCGACGTCGGGAAACACCATATATTTT. Translation gives CASSPTSGNTIYF.

This clonotype has just a few counts. The CDR3 region is CASSEGGQYSNQPQHF. For the CDR3, the DNA is TGTGCCAGCAGTGAAGGGGGCCAGTATAGCAATCAGCCCCAGCATTTT. The rearrangement links TRBV6-2 or TRBV6-3 to TRBJ1-5, with TRBD1 identical over 7 bases. J was trimmed by 0 bases and V by 5 bases; bases with no gene match: 7. Germline CDR1 MNHEY, CDR2 SVGEGT. This CDR3 is 16 amino acids long.

This clonotype occurred a few times. The chain links TRBV24-1 to TRBJ1-4; D not certain. Germline values: CDR1 KGHDR, CDR2 SFDVKD. The CDR3 is 15 amino acids. V dropped 2 bases and J dropped 7 bases, with 13 bases sitting between them. The CDR3 nucleotides are TGTGCCACCAGTGATTCAAGCGGCGGGCGTGAAAAACTGTTTTTT. It encodes CATSDSSGGREKLFF.

This clonotype was picked up a small number of times. The chain couples TRBV28 to TRBJ2-3, with 14 bases that match TRBD2. The ends lost 2 bases at V and 1 base at J; junction bases unmatched: 2. Germline V gives CDR1 MDHEN, CDR2 SYDVKM. The CDR3 spans 17 residues. CDR3 in DNA: TGTGCCAGCAGTTTACAGACTAGCGGGAGGGGCACAGATACGCAGTATTTT. This sequence encodes CASSLQTSGRGTDTQYF. The whole variable domain, filled in from reference TRBV28 and TRBJ2-3, reads DVKVTQSSRYLVKRTGEKVFLECVQDMDHENMFWYRQDPGLGLRLIYFSYDVKMKEKGDIPEGYSVSREKKERFSLILESASTNQTSMYLCASSLQTSGRGTDTQYFGPGTRLTVL.

This clonotype is judged medium-sized. The V and J genes are TRBV6-5 and TRBJ2-1; 9 bases are shared with TRBD1. V lost 5 bases, J lost 8 bases, and 10 bases stayed unmatched. Germline V gene data show CDR1 as MNHEY and CDR2 as SVGAGI. This CDR3 contains 15 residues. The CDR3 DNA follows: TGTGCCAGCAGTCCCGGGACAGGGTCTTCCGATGAGCAGTTCTTC. Amino acids: CASSPGTGSSDEQFF.

The chain has TRBV2 and TRBJ1-2; unclear D gene. V gave up 5 bases and J gave up 5 bases, with 12 bases separating them. Germline CDR1 SNHLY, CDR2 FYNNEI. The CDR3 covers 13 residues. CDR3 DNA sequence: TGTGCCAGCAGTACCACCCCCATTTATGGCTACACCTTC. Protein sequence: CASSTTPIYGYTF.

This clonotype has more than one count but fewer than ten. The J gene is TRBJ1-4, the V gene TRBV6-8; D gene uncertain. The germline V gene has CDR1 MNHGY and CDR2 SAAAGT. CDR3 length: 15 amino acids. V gave up 6 bases and J gave up 0 bases, with 11 bases separating them. The CDR3 sequence: CASSSTRATNEKLFF. In DNA, the CDR3 is TGTGCCAGCAGCTCTACACGCGCAACTAATGAAAAACTGTTTTTT.

The V and J genes are TRBV11-2 and TRBJ2-3; D perhaps matches TRBD2 (6 bases). This CDR3 contains 15 residues. V dropped 1 base and J dropped 8 bases, with 16 bases sitting between them. Germline V gives CDR1 SGHAT, CDR2 FQNNGV. As DNA, the CDR3 is TGTGCCAGCAGCTTAGTGACGGGGCGGGGTGGTACGCAGTATTTT. This sequence encodes CASSLVTGRGGTQYF.

This clonotype has a handful of counts. CDR3 residues: CASSLGQLNYGYTF. DNA for the CDR3: TGTGCCAGCAGCTTGGGCCAGCTTAACTATGGCTACACCTTC. The genes are TRBV5-6 and TRBJ1-2; no clear D. V gave up 0 bases and J gave up 1 base, with 7 bases separating them. Per the germline V gene, CDR1 is SGHDT and CDR2 is YYEEEE. There are 14 residues in the CDR3. Complete variable domain (other parts from reference TRBV5-6 and TRBJ1-2): DAGVTQSPTHLIKTRGQQVTLRCSPKSGHDTVSWYQQALGQGPQFIFQYYEEEERQRGNFPDRFSGHQFPNYSSELNVNALLLGDSALYLCASSLGQLNYGYTFGSGTRLTVV.